Shown below are 21 T cell receptor beta chains from a single sample sequenced in a study of control samples from healthy donors and cancer patients (dated by TCRdb to the early 2020s). Library prep was done by the immunoSEQ multiplex PCR assay. TCRdb's version of the immuneACCESS table is confined to in-frame rearrangements and falls short of the full clone set. An unresolved V gene accounts for under half of the shortfall where checked; the remainder is of unknown origin. This sample holds 70,000 to 75,000 clones; 94% were observed only once. Clones ranked in the top ten supply about 2.7% of the sample. The sequenced sample consisted of blood. These receptors were collected from a woman aged 30 to 39 in good health.

The V and J genes are TRBV7-2 and TRBJ1-3; D is ambiguous. Trimming took off 1 base at V and 3 bases at J, with 4 bases between the two ends. This CDR3 is 13 amino acids long. The V gene's germline CDR1 is SGHTA and CDR2 FQGNSA. The CDR3 here is CASSLGFGNTIYF. The CDR3 DNA sequence: TGTGCCAGCAGCTTAGGTTTTGGAAACACCATATATTTT.

This chain links TRBV30 with TRBJ2-3; the D is unclear. Germline CDR1 GTSNPN, CDR2 SVGIG (reference sequence). Trimming cost V 3 bases and J 3 bases, with 10 bases left between them. The CDR3 has 13 residues. In nucleotides, the CDR3 is TGTGCCTGGAGAACGCATGGGACAGATACGCAGTATTTT. This codes for CAWRTHGTDTQYF.

This chain links TRBV19 with TRBJ2-5, with a possible D match to TRBD2 (6 bases). This CDR3 is 16 amino acids long. With 2 bases removed from V and 6 bases from J, the gap between germline ends came to 19 bases. Germline V gene data show CDR1 as LNHDA and CDR2 as SQIVND (reference sequence). The CDR3 reads CASSISAGSLQQTQYF. The CDR3 DNA sequence: TGTGCCAGTAGTATATCCGCGGGGAGCCTTCAGCAGACCCAGTACTTC. The full variable domain, rest sourced from reference TRBV19 and TRBJ2-5, is DGGITQSPKYLFRKEGQNVTLSCEQNLNHDAMYWYRQDPGQGLRLIYYSQIVNDFQKGDIAEGYSVSREKKESFPLTVTSAQKNPTAFYLCASSISAGSLQQTQYFGPGTRLLVL.

J is TRBJ1-2 and V is TRBV3-1 (or the pseudogene TRBV3-2); unclear D gene. V was clipped by 4 bases and J by 6 bases, with 15 bases between them. The CDR3 spans 14 residues. In germline, CDR1 is LGHDT, CDR2 YNNKEL (reference sequence). CDR3 bases: TGTGCCAGCAGCCCCTTGAGGGCAGAAGATGGCTACACCTTC. It is translated as CASSPLRAEDGYTF.

The chain uses TRBV12-3 or TRBV12-4 and TRBJ1-1, with 10 bases identical to TRBD1. This CDR3 is 13 amino acids long. Germline trimming cut 5 bases from V and 4 bases from J; bases unmatched to any gene: 1. CDR3 nucleotides: TGTGCCAGCAGTGGGGACAGGGGCACTGAAGCTTTCTTT. This encodes CASSGDRGTEAFF.

This clone was seen once. The chain couples TRBV11-3 to TRBJ1-2; maybe TRBD1 (6 bases). V gave up 6 bases and J gave up 5 bases, with 10 bases separating them. This CDR3 has 12 residues. Germline CDR1 and CDR2: SGHNT and YENEEA. The CDR3 is CASRGGQYGYTF. DNA for the CDR3: TGTGCCAGCAGGGGAGGACAGTATGGCTACACCTTC. Full variable domain (remainder filled in from reference TRBV11-3 and TRBJ1-2): EAGVVQSPRYKIIEKKQPVAFWCNPISGHNTLYWYLQNLGQGPELLIRYENEEAVDDSQLPKDRFSAERLKGVDSTLKIQPAELGDSAVYLCASRGGQYGYTFGSGTRLTVV.

V and J are TRBV5-8 and TRBJ2-7; 7 nucleotides match TRBD1. V was pared by 3 bases and J by 7 bases, with 10 bases of the junction left unmatched. The CDR3 contains 14 residues. Germline assignment: CDR1 SGHTS and CDR2 YDEGEE. The DNA of the CDR3 is TGTGCCAGCAGCTCGGGACAGTTCTCTAGGGAGCAGTACTTC. Translating it yields CASSSGQFSREQYF.

V and J are TRBV28 and TRBJ2-5, with a tentative D call TRBD1 (6 bases). The CDR3 sequence is 15 residues long. V gave up 0 bases and J gave up 5 bases, with 13 bases separating them. Germline V gives CDR1 MDHEN, CDR2 SYDVKM. CDR3 bases: TGTGCCAGCAGTTTATGGTTACAGGGCGAGGAGACCCAGTACTTC. It yields the protein CASSLWLQGEETQYF.

The V call is TRBV25-1, the J call TRBJ1-3; a weak D match, TRBD1 (5 bases). The germline V and J ends were trimmed by 3 bases and 4 bases, with 7 bases remaining between them. The CDR3 totals 13 residues. Germline CDR1 is MGHDK and CDR2 is SYGVNS. The CDR3 nucleotides are TGTGCCAGCAGTGAGCCAGGGGGAAACACCATATATTTT. Translating it yields CASSEPGGNTIYF. The full variable domain, its missing parts supplied by reference TRBV25-1 and TRBJ1-3, is EADIYQTPRYLVIGTGKKITLECSQTMGHDKMYWYQQDPGMELHLIHYSYGVNSTEKGDLSSESTVSRIRTEHFPLTLESARPSHTSQYLCASSEPGGNTIYFGEGSWLTVV.

This chain uses TRBV2 with TRBJ1-2; no clear D. V gave up 11 bases and J gave up 2 bases, with 9 bases separating them. CDR1 and CDR2 (germline): SNHLY, FYNNEI. This CDR3 region has 11 residues. The DNA for the CDR3 is TGTGCCCGGGTCCTCAACTATGGCTACACCTTC. Protein: CARVLNYGYTF.

This clone was observed once. The chain recombines TRBV29-1 with TRBJ1-2, with TRBD1 matching 7 bases. The CDR3 spans 14 residues. Losses at the gene ends were 4 bases for V and 4 bases for J; bases not matched to a gene: 9. Germline lookup yields CDR1 SQVTM and CDR2 ANQGSEA. The CDR3 protein is CSVAGVGGLYGYTF. DNA of the CDR3: TGCAGCGTTGCAGGAGTAGGGGGCCTCTATGGCTACACCTTC.

The CDR3 is CTSSQDGWRRNQPQHF. The CDR3 bases are TGCACCAGCAGCCAAGATGGTTGGAGGAGGAATCAGCCCCAGCATTTT. The chain is built from TRBV1 and TRBJ1-5. TRBV1 is an annotated pseudogene. The length of the CDR3 is 16 residues.

The chain combines TRBV12-3 or TRBV12-4 with TRBJ1-2; TRBD1 might be the D (6 bases). V lost 5 bases, J lost 2 bases, and 6 bases lay in between. There are 12 residues in the CDR3. The chain's CDR3 is CASSTGNYGYTF. In nucleotides, the CDR3 is TGTGCCAGCAGTACAGGGAACTATGGCTACACCTTC.

This rearrangement joins TRBV5-6 to TRBJ1-1; the D gene is possibly TRBD1 (5 bases). CDR1 and CDR2 (germline): SGHDT, YYEEEE. V was trimmed by 3 bases and J by 5 bases, leaving 11 bases between them. This CDR3 has 13 amino acids. The DNA of the CDR3 is TGTGCCAGCAGCTGGGGACCGGGGACTGAAGCTTTCTTT. Its translation is CASSWGPGTEAFF.

The chain is built from TRBV15 and TRBJ1-6; TRBD1 might be the D (5 bases). This CDR3 has 15 amino acids. Germline-derived CDR1 and CDR2 are LNHNV and YYDKDF (reference sequence). Trimming cost V 0 bases and J 7 bases, with 10 bases left between them. CDR3 residues: CATSRDRQRNSPLHF. CDR3 nucleotides: TGTGCCACCAGCAGAGATAGACAGAGGAATTCACCCCTCCACTTT.

The chain links TRBV3-1 (or the pseudogene TRBV3-2) to TRBJ1-4; D might be TRBD1 (5 bases). Trimming shortened V by 1 base and J by 7 bases, and 10 bases separated the two germline ends. Germline CDR1 LGHDT, CDR2 YNNKEL (reference sequence). The CDR3 runs to 14 residues. CDR3 region: CASSQVRGGEKLFF. The DNA of the CDR3 is TGTGCCAGCAGCCAAGTGAGGGGTGGTGAAAAACTGTTTTTT.

The J gene is TRBJ2-1, the V gene TRBV6-6; 10 positions match TRBD1. The CDR3 runs to 14 residues. Trimming took 8 bases from V and 5 from J; bases not matched to a gene: 6. Germline CDR1 MNHNY, CDR2 SVGAGI (reference sequence). For the CDR3, the DNA is TGTGCCAGCCGGGGGACAGGGGAAAACAATGAGCAGTTCTTC. Amino acids: CASRGTGENNEQFF.

The table lists this clone with a count of one. The chain is built from TRBV7-3 and TRBJ1-6; perhaps TRBD1 as D (5 bases). The V gene's germline CDR1 is SGHTA and CDR2 FQGTGA. The length of the CDR3 is 14 residues. Trimming pared 2 bases from V and 8 bases from J, leaving 10 bases between. In DNA form, the CDR3 reads TGTGCCAGCAGCTTAGGGGGGAGGGATTCACCCCTCCACTTT. Its translation is CASSLGGRDSPLHF. Drawing the rest from reference TRBV7-3 and TRBJ1-6, the complete variable domain is GAGVSQTPSNKVTEKGKYVELRCDPISGHTALYWYRQSLGQGPEFLIYFQGTGAADDSGLPNDRFFAVRPEGSVSTLKIQRTERGDSAVYLCASSLGGRDSPLHFGNGTRLTVT.

The chain links TRBV6-5 to TRBJ1-3; D remains ambiguous. The CDR3 length is 12 residues. CDR1 and CDR2 from the germline V gene are MNHEY and SVGAGI. Between the trimmed V and J ends, which lost 7 bases and 2 bases, there was a span of 6 bases. The CDR3 bases are TGTGCCAGCACGGTAGCTGGAAACACCATATATTTT. This encodes CASTVAGNTIYF.

The rearrangement uses TRBV19 and TRBJ1-1; no reliable D call. CDR1 is LNHDA, CDR2 SQIVND, per germline (reference sequence). CDR3 length equals 16 residues. V shed 6 bases and J shed 5 bases, with 22 bases lying between them. CDR3 sequence reads: CASSPPLVVYRTEAFF. As DNA, the CDR3 is TGTGCCAGTAGCCCTCCTTTGGTAGTGTATCGGACTGAAGCTTTCTTT.

The V and J genes are TRBV7-9 and TRBJ2-7, with D unclear. V gave up 5 bases and J gave up 4 bases, with 9 bases separating them. The CDR3 runs 12 residues. Germline values: CDR1 SEHNR, CDR2 FQNEAQ (reference sequence). CDR3 DNA sequence: TGTGCCAGCAGCCCGACGGGTTACGAGCAGTACTTC. It translates to CASSPTGYEQYF.